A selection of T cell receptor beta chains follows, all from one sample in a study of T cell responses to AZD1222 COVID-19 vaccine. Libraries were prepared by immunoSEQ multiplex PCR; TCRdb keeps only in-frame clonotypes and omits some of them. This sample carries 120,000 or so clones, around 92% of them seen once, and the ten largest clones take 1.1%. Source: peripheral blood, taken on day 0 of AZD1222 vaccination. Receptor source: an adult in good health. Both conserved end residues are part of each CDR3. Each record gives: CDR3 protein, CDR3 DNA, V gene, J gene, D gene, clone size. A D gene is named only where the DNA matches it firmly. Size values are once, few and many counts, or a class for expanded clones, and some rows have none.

cdr3_aa: CASSEEVQGGPYEQYF
cdr3_nt: TGTGCCAGCAGTGAAGAGGTGCAGGGGGGACCCTACGAGCAGTACTTC
v_call: TRBV6-1
j_call: TRBJ2-7
d_call: -
clone_size: -

cdr3_aa: CASSQAAGGYEQYF
cdr3_nt: TGCGCCAGCAGCCAAGCTGCGGGAGGCTACGAGCAGTACTTC
v_call: TRBV4-1
j_call: TRBJ2-7
d_call: TRBD2
clone_size: -

cdr3_aa: CASSGLFSYNEQFF
cdr3_nt: TGTGCCAGCAGTGGACTCTTCTCCTACAATGAGCAGTTCTTC
v_call: TRBV28
j_call: TRBJ2-1
d_call: -
clone_size: -

cdr3_aa: CASQGQGSTYEQYF
cdr3_nt: TGTGCCAGCCAGGGACAGGGGTCGACCTACGAGCAGTACTTC
v_call: TRBV6-6
j_call: TRBJ2-7
d_call: TRBD1
clone_size: -

cdr3_aa: CASSYPDQSYEQYF
cdr3_nt: TGTGCCAGCAGTTACCCGGACCAATCCTACGAGCAGTACTTC
v_call: TRBV6-2/TRBV6-3
j_call: TRBJ2-7
d_call: -
clone_size: -

cdr3_aa: CASSSAGWVTDTQYF
cdr3_nt: TGCGCCAGCAGCTCTGCAGGGTGGGTCACAGATACGCAGTATTTT
v_call: TRBV5-1
j_call: TRBJ2-3
d_call: -
clone_size: -

cdr3_aa: CASSLGANTGELFF
cdr3_nt: TGTGCCAGCAGCTTAGGGGCGAACACCGGGGAGCTGTTTTTT
v_call: TRBV7-3
j_call: TRBJ2-2
d_call: -
clone_size: -

cdr3_aa: CAWSVPTPGDITGELFF
cdr3_nt: TGTGCCTGGAGTGTACCTACACCAGGGGACATTACCGGGGAGCTGTTTTTT
v_call: TRBV30
j_call: TRBJ2-2
d_call: -
clone_size: -

cdr3_aa: CASRTLWRNTEAFF
cdr3_nt: TGTGCCAGCAGGACCCTCTGGCGGAACACTGAAGCTTTCTTT
v_call: TRBV27
j_call: TRBJ1-1
d_call: -
clone_size: -

cdr3_aa: CASSPFPWSEQYF
cdr3_nt: TGTGCCAGCAGTCCCTTCCCCTGGAGCGAGCAGTACTTC
v_call: TRBV27
j_call: TRBJ2-7
d_call: -
clone_size: -

cdr3_aa: CASSLFAPNTEAFF
cdr3_nt: TGTGCCAGCAGTTTATTCGCCCCGAACACTGAAGCTTTCTTT
v_call: TRBV28
j_call: TRBJ1-1
d_call: -
clone_size: once

cdr3_aa: CASSFFRTGVSIIGSGELFF
cdr3_nt: TGTGCCAGCAGCTTCTTCCGGACAGGGGTTTCAATTATAGGTTCCGGGGAGCTGTTTTTT
v_call: TRBV13
j_call: TRBJ2-2
d_call: TRBD1
clone_size: -

cdr3_aa: CASREGQRDQPQHF
cdr3_nt: TGTGCCAGCAGGGAGGGACAGAGAGATCAGCCCCAGCATTTT
v_call: TRBV6-5
j_call: TRBJ1-5
d_call: TRBD1
clone_size: -

cdr3_aa: CASRGRYEQYF
cdr3_nt: TGTGCCAGCAGGGGCCGGTACGAGCAGTACTTC
v_call: TRBV28
j_call: TRBJ2-7
d_call: -
clone_size: -

cdr3_aa: CASSVGGGGFTDTQYF
cdr3_nt: TGTGCCAGCAGCGTAGGAGGAGGGGGGTTCACAGATACGCAGTATTTT
v_call: TRBV9
j_call: TRBJ2-3
d_call: -
clone_size: -

cdr3_aa: CSVELGPGYEQYF
cdr3_nt: TGCAGCGTTGAACTAGGACCCGGCTACGAGCAGTACTTC
v_call: TRBV29-1
j_call: TRBJ2-7
d_call: -
clone_size: once

cdr3_aa: CASSATGELFF
cdr3_nt: TGTGCCAGCAGCGCCACCGGGGAGCTGTTTTTT
v_call: TRBV5-4
j_call: TRBJ2-2
d_call: -
clone_size: -

cdr3_aa: CASSLTITGRGVGEKLFF
cdr3_nt: TGTGCCAGCAGTTTAACCATAACCGGGAGGGGGGTTGGTGAAAAACTGTTTTTT
v_call: TRBV27
j_call: TRBJ1-4
d_call: -
clone_size: -

cdr3_aa: CASSVDNLNYGYTF
cdr3_nt: TGTGCCAGCAGCGTAGATAACCTTAACTATGGCTACACCTTC
v_call: TRBV9
j_call: TRBJ1-2
d_call: -
clone_size: -

cdr3_aa: CASRLGLAGDRTDTQYF
cdr3_nt: TGTGCAAGTCGCTTAGGGCTAGCGGGAGATCGCACAGATACGCAGTATTTT
v_call: TRBV12-2
j_call: TRBJ2-3
d_call: -
clone_size: -

cdr3_aa: CASSLPGANEQFF
cdr3_nt: TGCGCCAGCAGCTTGCCCGGGGCCAATGAGCAGTTCTTC
v_call: TRBV5-1
j_call: TRBJ2-1
d_call: -
clone_size: -

cdr3_aa: CASSRRVIHQETQYF
cdr3_nt: TGTGCCAGCAGCCGCAGGGTAATTCACCAAGAGACCCAGTACTTC
v_call: TRBV5-6
j_call: TRBJ2-5
d_call: -
clone_size: -

cdr3_aa: CASSLSGMNTEAFF
cdr3_nt: TGTGCCAGCAGTTTATCAGGGATGAACACTGAAGCTTTCTTT
v_call: TRBV27
j_call: TRBJ1-1
d_call: -
clone_size: -

cdr3_aa: CASSAFFLAGGYEQYF
cdr3_nt: TGTGCCAGTAGTGCTTTCTTTCTAGCGGGAGGCTACGAGCAGTACTTC
v_call: TRBV19
j_call: TRBJ2-7
d_call: TRBD2
clone_size: -

cdr3_aa: CASSPQTGSYEQYF
cdr3_nt: TGTGCCAGCAGTCCTCAGACAGGGTCATACGAGCAGTACTTC
v_call: TRBV6-5
j_call: TRBJ2-7
d_call: TRBD1
clone_size: -

cdr3_aa: CASSRQGTHEQYF
cdr3_nt: TGTGCCAGCAGCCGACAGGGTACCCACGAGCAGTACTTC
v_call: TRBV3-1/TRBV3-2
j_call: TRBJ2-7
d_call: TRBD1
clone_size: -

cdr3_aa: CASSPNIGAASIEKLFF
cdr3_nt: TGTGCCAGCAGCCCGAATATCGGGGCAGCATCTATCGAAAAACTGTTTTTT
v_call: TRBV11-2
j_call: TRBJ1-4
d_call: -
clone_size: -

cdr3_aa: CASIEAGGARETQYF
cdr3_nt: TGTGCCAGCATCGAAGCGGGGGGGGCGAGGGAGACCCAGTACTTC
v_call: TRBV28
j_call: TRBJ2-5
d_call: TRBD2
clone_size: -

cdr3_aa: CASSLWGYGNQPQHF
cdr3_nt: TGTGCCAGCAGCTTATGGGGCTATGGCAATCAGCCCCAGCATTTT
v_call: TRBV7-2
j_call: TRBJ1-5
d_call: -
clone_size: -

cdr3_aa: CSANRGYEQFF
cdr3_nt: TGCAGTGCTAACAGGGGCTATGAGCAGTTCTTC
v_call: TRBV20-1
j_call: TRBJ2-1
d_call: TRBD1
clone_size: -

cdr3_aa: CASSLQGGVGYTF
cdr3_nt: TGTGCCAGCAGCTTGCAGGGGGGAGTGGGCTACACCTTC
v_call: TRBV7-3
j_call: TRBJ1-2
d_call: TRBD1
clone_size: -

cdr3_aa: CASSGGLIRVNEQFF
cdr3_nt: TGTGCCAGCAGCGGCGGACTCATAAGGGTGAATGAGCAGTTCTTC
v_call: TRBV2
j_call: TRBJ2-1
d_call: -
clone_size: -

cdr3_aa: CASSYSAAGVYNEQFF
cdr3_nt: TGTGCCAGCAGTTACTCGGCTGCGGGGGTTTACAATGAGCAGTTCTTC
v_call: TRBV6-6
j_call: TRBJ2-1
d_call: TRBD2
clone_size: once

cdr3_aa: CASSLTRVDPTNEKLFF
cdr3_nt: TGTGCCAGCAGCTTAACCAGGGTCGATCCAACTAATGAAAAACTGTTTTTT
v_call: TRBV7-9
j_call: TRBJ1-4
d_call: -
clone_size: -

cdr3_aa: CASSLTGGEEAFF
cdr3_nt: TGTGCCAGCAGCTTAACAGGGGGGGAGGAAGCTTTCTTT
v_call: TRBV7-6
j_call: TRBJ1-1
d_call: TRBD1
clone_size: -

cdr3_aa: CASSSNGGSNTEAFF
cdr3_nt: TGTGCCAGCTCGTCCAATGGGGGTTCGAACACTGAAGCTTTCTTT
v_call: TRBV18
j_call: TRBJ1-1
d_call: -
clone_size: once

cdr3_aa: CASGLVGGEDRVGPQHF
cdr3_nt: TGTGCTAGTGGTTTGGTAGGGGGAGAGGATAGGGTTGGACCCCAGCATTTT
v_call: TRBV12-5
j_call: TRBJ1-5
d_call: -
clone_size: -

cdr3_aa: CASSRLQGAEQYF
cdr3_nt: TGTGCCAGCAGCCGACTACAGGGAGCCGAGCAGTACTTC
v_call: TRBV3-1/TRBV3-2
j_call: TRBJ2-7
d_call: -
clone_size: -

cdr3_aa: CASSPQANTGELFF
cdr3_nt: TGTGCCAGCTCTCCACAGGCGAACACCGGGGAGCTGTTTTTT
v_call: TRBV9
j_call: TRBJ2-2
d_call: -
clone_size: -

cdr3_aa: CASSLDLWREGYNEQFF
cdr3_nt: TGTGCCAGCAGCTTAGATCTTTGGCGGGAGGGTTACAATGAGCAGTTCTTC
v_call: TRBV11-2
j_call: TRBJ2-1
d_call: TRBD2
clone_size: -

cdr3_aa: CASSVGQGRDNEQFF
cdr3_nt: TGTGCCAGCAGCGTAGGGCAGGGGCGCGACAATGAGCAGTTCTTC
v_call: TRBV9
j_call: TRBJ2-1
d_call: -
clone_size: -

cdr3_aa: CASSHWDTDYGYTF
cdr3_nt: TGTGCCAGCAGTCATTGGGACACGGACTATGGCTACACCTTC
v_call: TRBV25-1
j_call: TRBJ1-2
d_call: -
clone_size: -

cdr3_aa: CASSQEPVRSGRGNTEAFF
cdr3_nt: TGTGCCAGCAGCCAAGAACCGGTCCGGTCGGGGAGAGGAAACACTGAAGCTTTCTTT
v_call: TRBV4-2
j_call: TRBJ1-1
d_call: -
clone_size: -

cdr3_aa: CASSSHRFYEQYF
cdr3_nt: TGTGCCAGCAGTTCACACAGGTTTTACGAGCAGTACTTC
v_call: TRBV27
j_call: TRBJ2-7
d_call: -
clone_size: -

cdr3_aa: CASSDGEGYTF
cdr3_nt: TGTGCCAGCAGTGATGGTGAGGGCTACACCTTC
v_call: TRBV6-4
j_call: TRBJ1-2
d_call: -
clone_size: -

cdr3_aa: CASSAGGRAGQPQHF
cdr3_nt: TGTGCCAGCAGCGCCGGAGGAAGGGCAGGTCAGCCCCAGCATTTT
v_call: TRBV9
j_call: TRBJ1-5
d_call: -
clone_size: few

cdr3_aa: CASSLTGGYGYTF
cdr3_nt: TGTGCCAGCAGCTTAACCGGAGGGTATGGCTACACCTTC
v_call: TRBV7-9
j_call: TRBJ1-2
d_call: -
clone_size: -

cdr3_aa: CASSLESRHTEAFF
cdr3_nt: TGTGCCAGCAGCTTAGAGAGTCGTCACACTGAAGCTTTCTTT
v_call: TRBV7-9
j_call: TRBJ1-1
d_call: -
clone_size: -

cdr3_aa: CASSLDSGHEQYF
cdr3_nt: TGTGCCAGCAGCTTGGATTCGGGGCACGAGCAGTACTTC
v_call: TRBV5-5
j_call: TRBJ2-7
d_call: -
clone_size: -

cdr3_aa: CASSLEFGGWFFGSNSPLHF
cdr3_nt: TGTGCCAGCAGTTTAGAGTTCGGCGGGTGGTTTTTTGGGAGCAATTCACCCCTCCACTTT
v_call: TRBV27
j_call: TRBJ1-6
d_call: -
clone_size: -

cdr3_aa: CASSKIEDRSYEQYF
cdr3_nt: TGTGCCAGCAGCAAAATAGAGGACCGTTCCTACGAGCAGTACTTC
v_call: TRBV21-1
j_call: TRBJ2-7
d_call: -
clone_size: -

cdr3_aa: CASSRYGANVLTF
cdr3_nt: TGTGCCAGCAGCCGTTATGGGGCCAACGTCCTGACTTTC
v_call: TRBV3-1/TRBV3-2
j_call: TRBJ2-6
d_call: -
clone_size: -

cdr3_aa: CASRKLGGTGDTQYF
cdr3_nt: TGTGCAAGTCGAAAGCTGGGGGGTACTGGGGATACGCAGTATTTT
v_call: TRBV12-2
j_call: TRBJ2-3
d_call: -
clone_size: -

cdr3_aa: CASSKGEGWSSYEQYF
cdr3_nt: TGTGCCAGCAGCAAAGGGGAGGGCTGGAGCTCCTACGAGCAGTACTTC
v_call: TRBV5-8
j_call: TRBJ2-7
d_call: TRBD2
clone_size: once

cdr3_aa: CASRDLAGDTGELFF
cdr3_nt: TGTGCCAGCAGGGATCTAGCGGGCGACACCGGGGAGCTGTTTTTT
v_call: TRBV2
j_call: TRBJ2-2
d_call: TRBD2
clone_size: once

cdr3_aa: CASSQPRGTQNTGELFF
cdr3_nt: TGTGCCAGCAGCCAACCACGGGGGACTCAGAACACCGGGGAGCTGTTTTTT
v_call: TRBV3-1/TRBV3-2
j_call: TRBJ2-2
d_call: -
clone_size: once